This T cell receptor beta chain stems from a study of T cells in Graves' hyperthyroidism and ophthalmopathy. This clonotype occurred many times. The TCR beta CDR3 regions underwent amplification using RNA transcripts as the source. RT-PCR in the first round (using the HTBI primer set) targeted the TCR CDR3. TCRdb reanalysed the multiplex PCR reads using MiXCR and keeps one entry per CDR3 protein. The table has nearly 600,000 distinct CDR3 sequences, about 14% seen once. Source material for PBMCs was around 10 ml fresh peripheral blood. The CDR3 covers 15 residues. Trimming removed 3 bases at V and 3 bases at J, with 13 bases between. Germline CDR1 is MDHEN and CDR2 is SYDVKM.

The gene calls are TRBV28 and TRBJ2-3; D is perhaps TRBD1 (6 bases). The clonotype originates from a woman aged 30 to 39 with Graves' hyperthyroidism that later progressed to Graves' ophthalmopathy. Sequencing input: blood. CDR3 DNA: TGTGCCAGCAGTTTTGGACAGCGCCAAACAGATACGCAGTATTTT. Protein: CASSFGQRQTDTQYF.